These 32 T cell receptor beta chains were all obtained from the same sample, sequenced in a study of post-analysis software for immune sequencing data (dated by TCRdb to between 2015 and 2016). Paper-wide results and their limitations: Patients showed significantly higher frequencies than controls for about five TRBV segments, among them TRBV5-6, TRBV5-1 and TRBV20-1.

Library method: PCR. These reads were obtained on an Illumina HiSeq 2500. Unique molecular identifiers were incorporated into TCR beta cDNA libraries to reduce PCR and sequencing biases. TCRdb trimmed the raw reads at Q25, called clones with MiXCR and kept productive beta chains. Rows are unified per CDR3 protein, each entry keeping the most common DNA and genes. The sample table records a few hundred thousand distinct CDR3 sequences; approximately 37% of these occur just once. 6.5% to 8% of the sample is held by the ten biggest clonotypes. The antigens these receptors bind are not known. Sequencing used blood. The receptors originated from a girl aged 2-10 years with multiple sclerosis.

The chain carries TRBV4-3 and TRBJ2-1, with 10 bases that match TRBD2. J gave up 2 bases and V 0 bases, and 4 bases lay outside the gene matches. The CDR3 covers 17 residues. CDR1 is LGHNA and CDR2 is YSLEER in the germline V gene. CDR3 sequence (DNA): TGCGCCAGCAGCCAAGAGCGGAGCGGGAGGGCCTACAATGAGCAGTTCTTC. This translates into CASSQERSGRAYNEQFF.

The table lists this clonotype with a few counts. This chain's CDR3 is CASSAVETQYF. CDR3 sequence (DNA): TGTGCCAGCAGTGCCGTTGAGACCCAGTACTTC. The chain couples TRBV2 to TRBJ2-5, with D unresolved. V lost 4 bases, J lost 5 bases, and 5 bases lay in between. Germline assignment: CDR1 SNHLY and CDR2 FYNNEI. The CDR3 covers 11 residues. Supplemented by reference TRBV2 and TRBJ2-5, the full variable domain reads EPEVTQTPSHQVTQMGQEVILRCVPISNHLYFYWYRQILGQKVEFLVSFYNNEISEKSEIFDDQFSVERPDGSNFTLKIRSTKLEDSAMYFCASSAVETQYFGPGTRLLVL.

This clonotype has just a few counts. The rearrangement uses TRBV7-2 and TRBJ2-7; 8 bases are shared with TRBD1. The ends lost 5 bases at V and 2 bases at J; junction bases unmatched: 11. Germline CDR1 is SGHTA and CDR2 is FQGNSA. The length of the CDR3 is 16 residues. CDR3 DNA sequence: TGTGCCAGCAGCCCCCGAACCGGGACAGGAGCCTACGAGCAGTACTTC. As protein: CASSPRTGTGAYEQYF.

The chain has TRBV20-1 and TRBJ1-1, with D possibly matching TRBD1 (5 bases). The CDR3 totals 13 residues. The V gene lost 3 bases and the J gene lost 0 bases, with 8 bases spanning the gap. The V gene's germline CDR1 is DFQATT and CDR2 SNEGSKA (reference sequence). In nucleotides, the CDR3 is TGCAGTGCTAGGCGGGGGGTGAACACTGAAGCTTTCTTT. Protein: CSARRGVNTEAFF.

The CDR3 DNA reads as TGCGCCAGCAGCCAAGATATAGGGGGAGAAGAGACCCAGTACTTC. As protein: CASSQDIGGEETQYF. The chain joins TRBV4-3 to TRBJ2-5; D possibly corresponds to TRBD1 (6 bases). The germline CDR1 and CDR2 sequences are LGHNA and YSLEER. Trimming removed 0 bases at V and 3 bases at J, with 11 bases between. This CDR3 has 15 residues.

This clonotype was seen more than once but under ten times. This sequence joins TRBV25-1 and TRBJ1-6, with D maybe TRBD1 (5 bases). Per germline, CDR1 MGHDK and CDR2 SYGVNS. V lost 3 bases to trimming and J lost 9 bases, with 21 bases between them. This CDR3 region has 17 residues. The CDR3 region is CASSDTLFWDVASPLHF. For the CDR3, the DNA is TGTGCCAGCAGTGACACACTCTTTTGGGACGTCGCTTCACCCCTCCACTTT.

This clonotype was recorded at least ten times. The chain is built from TRBV5-4 and TRBJ2-3, with 7 bases fitting TRBD2. J was trimmed by 1 base and V by 1 base; bases with no gene match: 3. The germline V gene encodes CDR1 SGHNT and CDR2 YYREEE (reference sequence). The CDR3 loop spans 15 amino acids. CDR3 loop: CASSLRLAGTDTQYF. CDR3 bases: TGTGCCAGCAGCTTGAGGCTAGCGGGCACAGATACGCAGTATTTT.

This clonotype was picked up many times. This chain links TRBV29-1 with TRBJ2-7; TRBD1 agrees at 8 bases. Per germline, CDR1 SQVTM and CDR2 ANQGSEA. Trimming removed 5 bases from V and 1 base from J; junction bases left unmatched: 7. CDR3 length: 14 amino acids. The CDR3 coding sequence is TGCAGCGTTAAGGGAAGGACAGGGTCCTACGAGCAGTACTTC. Its translation: CSVKGRTGSYEQYF.

This clonotype has only one observation. CDR3 residues: CASSSPGGSGSYTF. CDR3 sequence (DNA): TGTGCCAGCAGTTCTCCGGGGGGATCAGGTAGCTACACCTTC. The J gene is TRBJ1-2, the V gene TRBV28; tentative D call: TRBD1 (5 bases). This CDR3 has 14 residues. The V end was cut by 4 bases, the J end by 9 bases, with 18 bases between. CDR1 and CDR2 from the germline V gene are MDHEN and SYDVKM.

The V call is TRBV7-8, the J call TRBJ2-1, with D possibly TRBD2 on 5 matching bases. This CDR3 contains 14 residues. The V gene's germline CDR1 is SGHVS and CDR2 FQNEAQ. V was pared by 6 bases and J by 8 bases, with 17 bases between. CDR3 residues: CASSSTPTRHEQFF. In DNA form, the CDR3 reads TGTGCCAGCAGTTCCACTCCTACTAGACATGAGCAGTTCTTC.

This sequence joins TRBV20-1 and TRBJ1-2; TRBD1 is a possible D gene (6 bases). Trimming took 1 base from V and 3 from J, leaving 21 bases between them. Looked up from germline, CDR1 is DFQATT and CDR2 is SNEGSKA (reference sequence). The CDR3 is 17 amino acids. CDR3 sequence (DNA): TGCAGTGCTAGAGCGGGTGTGGGGGCAGACGCTGACTATGGCTACACCTTC. As protein: CSARAGVGADADYGYTF.

The V gene is TRBV12-3 or TRBV12-4, the J gene TRBJ2-3; perhaps TRBD2 as D (7 bases). V gave up 6 bases and J gave up 0 bases, with 10 bases separating them. The CDR3 extends over 14 amino acids. The CDR3 DNA sequence: TGTGCCAGCAGCGGGGGGCTCAGCACAGATACGCAGTATTTT. Translating gives CASSGGLSTDTQYF.

Written as DNA, the CDR3 is TGCAGTGCTAGAGATCAGGGGCAGGGGGACAATGAGCAGTTCTTC. Its translation is CSARDQGQGDNEQFF. The chain uses TRBV20-1 and TRBJ2-1, with 7 bases lining up with TRBD1. CDR3 length equals 15 residues. The germline gives CDR1 DFQATT, CDR2 SNEGSKA (reference sequence). V gave up 0 bases and J gave up 5 bases; unmatched junction bases: 7.

V is TRBV12-3 or TRBV12-4 and J is TRBJ2-1; TRBD2 might be the D (5 bases). Trimming cost V 3 bases and J 9 bases, with 12 bases left between them. This CDR3 spans 13 amino acids. This chain's CDR3 is CASSFMEVTEQFF. CDR3 DNA: TGTGCCAGCAGTTTTATGGAGGTGACTGAGCAGTTCTTC.

This sequence joins TRBV7-2 and TRBJ2-3; tentatively, D is TRBD1 (5 bases). The length of the CDR3 is 16 residues. V was cut by 5 bases and J by 5 bases, with 20 bases left in between. Germline V gene lookup returns CDR1 SGHTA and CDR2 FQGNSA. The CDR3 here is CASSPRVQMPRDTQYF. The CDR3 nucleotides read TGTGCCAGCAGCCCCAGGGTACAGATGCCAAGAGATACGCAGTATTTT.

This clonotype was picked up a small number of times. The chain joins TRBV10-3 to TRBJ1-6; weak D call: TRBD1 (5 bases). With 4 bases removed from V and 2 bases from J, the gap between germline ends came to 12 bases. The CDR3 loop spans 16 amino acids. CDR1 and CDR2 from the germline V gene are ENHRY and SYGVKD. The CDR3 DNA follows: TGTGCCATCAGTGGACAGCCCGCCGCCTATAATTCACCCCTCCACTTT. Translated, it gives CAISGQPAAYNSPLHF.

The CDR3 spells CSAPTSGRDTQYF. The CDR3 nucleotides are TGCAGTGCCCCGACTAGCGGGAGAGATACGCAGTATTTT. V and J are TRBV20-1 and TRBJ2-3; TRBD2 agrees at 12 bases. Trimming removed 6 bases from V and 5 bases from J; junction bases left unmatched: 3. The CDR3 loop spans 13 amino acids. The germline V gene has CDR1 DFQATT and CDR2 SNEGSKA (reference sequence).

This sequence joins TRBV29-1 and TRBJ2-5; 8 nucleotides line up with TRBD1. CDR1 is SQVTM, CDR2 ANQGSEA, per germline. The CDR3 totals 14 residues. V shed 4 bases, J shed 5 bases, and the junction held 9 bases outside the gene matches. CDR3 DNA sequence: TGCAGCGTTGGTCCCAGGGGGCAAGGGGAGACCCAGTACTTC. Translation: CSVGPRGQGETQYF.

The CDR3 loop reads CASSPGGQGRANYGYTF. CDR3 in DNA: TGTGCCAGCAGCCCTGGGGGACAGGGCCGAGCTAACTATGGCTACACCTTC. The V and J genes are TRBV7-2 and TRBJ1-2, with 9 positions matching TRBD1. V gave up 5 bases and J gave up 0 bases; unmatched junction bases: 10. Germline loops: CDR1 SGHTA, CDR2 FQGNSA. This CDR3 spans 17 amino acids.

Concerning this clonotype: At one end, the junction sequence differs from germline, possibly due to a read error. This chain links TRBV6-6 with TRBJ2-3, with D perhaps TRBD2 (6 bases). Germline V gene lookup returns CDR1 MNHNY and CDR2 SVGAGI (reference sequence). The CDR3 has 15 amino acids. CDR3 sequence: CASSYSGTGTDMQYF. The CDR3 DNA reads TGTGCCAGCAGTTACTCGGGGACTGGCACAGATATGCAGTATTTT.

Only a few counts were recorded for this clonotype. V gene TRBV10-3 combines with J gene TRBJ1-2, with TRBD1 matching over 9 bases. From germline, CDR1 is ENHRY and CDR2 SYGVKD. Trimming took 8 bases from V and 5 from J; bases not matched to a gene: 6. The CDR3 loop spans 13 amino acids. The CDR3 DNA reads as TGTGCCATCGGTACAGGGGGCGAATATGGCTACACCTTC. Translation gives CAIGTGGEYGYTF.

The chain recombines TRBV2 with TRBJ2-3; no clear D. V was trimmed by 6 bases and J by 5 bases, leaving 9 bases between them. Per germline, CDR1 SNHLY and CDR2 FYNNEI. CDR3 length equals 12 residues. CDR3 in amino acids: CASRENRDTQYF. In DNA, the CDR3 is TGTGCCAGCAGGGAAAACAGAGATACGCAGTATTTT.

Concerning this clonotype: The germline gene is not matched at one end of the junction; a read error may be the cause. The rearrangement links TRBV6-6 to TRBJ2-7; the D gene is possibly TRBD1 (6 bases). The CDR3 totals 13 residues. Germline values: CDR1 MNHNY, CDR2 SVGAGI (reference sequence). Written as DNA, the CDR3 is TGTGCCAGCAGCTACTCGACGGACAGCGAGCAGTACTTC. It encodes CASSYSTDSEQYF.

In this sample, this clonotype turned up many times. The chain employs TRBV29-1 and TRBJ2-1; D is unresolved. The germline V gene has CDR1 SQVTM and CDR2 ANQGSEA. The CDR3 consists of 12 residues. CDR3 DNA sequence: TGCCATGGTGTAGGGTCATACAATGAGCAGTTCTTC. Protein sequence: CHGVGSYNEQFF.

The J gene is TRBJ2-7, the V gene TRBV10-2; possibly TRBD1 for D (6 bases). The germline V gene has CDR1 WSHSY and CDR2 SAAADI. Between the trimmed V and J ends, which lost 4 bases and 5 bases, there was a span of 18 bases. The CDR3 spans 15 residues. The chain's CDR3 is CASSGGPDRSNEQYF. The CDR3 region has the DNA TGCGCCAGCAGTGGGGGACCTGACAGGTCCAACGAGCAGTACTTC.

This clonotype was detected a few times. The CDR3 is CASSLPRHIQQYF. Written as DNA, the CDR3 is TGTGCCAGCAGCTTACCCCGTCATATCCAGCAGTACTTC. The genes are TRBV7-9 and TRBJ2-1; unclear D gene. With the DNA end fitting TRBJ2-7 better, the J assignment may be wrong. Germline V gene lookup returns CDR1 SEHNR and CDR2 FQNEAQ (reference sequence). The CDR3 length is 13 residues.

This clonotype has more than one count but fewer than ten. V gene TRBV29-1 combines with J gene TRBJ2-1, with a weak D call TRBD2 (7 bases). Per germline, CDR1 SQVTM and CDR2 ANQGSEA. V lost 5 bases and J 5 bases, leaving 28 bases between the germline ends. This CDR3 contains 18 residues. The CDR3 DNA reads TGCAGCGTTAAGGGACTGTCCCTCCAACAGGGAGGGAACAATGAGCAGTTCTTC. It is translated as CSVKGLSLQQGGNNEQFF.

The chain has TRBV5-1 and TRBJ1-1; 8 nucleotides match TRBD1. Germline CDR1 is SGHRS and CDR2 is YFSETQ. The trim removed 4 bases at V and 1 base at J, leaving 12 bases unmatched. This CDR3 is built from 17 residues. The CDR3 is CASSVGFGQGGNTEAFF. CDR3 bases: TGCGCCAGCAGCGTAGGCTTCGGACAGGGTGGGAACACTGAAGCTTTCTTT.

J is TRBJ2-5 and V is TRBV11-2, with 13 bases that match TRBD2. CDR3 length equals 16 residues. V trimming: 5 bases; J trimming: 1 base; junction bases outside the gene matches: 4. Germline V gene data show CDR1 as SGHAT and CDR2 as FQNNGV. This CDR3 reads CASSPTSGGAQETQYF. In nucleotides, the CDR3 is TGTGCCAGCAGCCCAACTAGCGGGGGGGCCCAAGAGACCCAGTACTTC.

V is TRBV12-3 or TRBV12-4 and J is TRBJ2-3, with D tentatively TRBD2 (5 bases). V was pared by 0 bases and J by 2 bases, with 6 bases between. The CDR3 runs 14 residues. The CDR3 loop is CASSLASDTDTQYF. CDR3 bases: TGTGCCAGCAGTTTAGCTAGCGACACAGATACGCAGTATTTT.

This clonotype was seen more than once but under ten times. This chain links TRBV6-2 or TRBV6-3 with TRBJ2-7; tentative D call: TRBD1 (6 bases). The ends were cut back, 0 bases at V and 0 bases at J, with 27 bases in the middle. The germline V gene encodes CDR1 MNHEY and CDR2 SVGEGT. The CDR3 runs 21 residues. The CDR3 loop is CASSYSMANRDRYFSSYEQYF. CDR3 nucleotides: TGTGCCAGCAGTTACTCGATGGCTAACAGGGACCGATACTTCAGCTCCTACGAGCAGTACTTC.

The chain has TRBV10-3 and TRBJ1-1; 9 bases fit TRBD1. CDR1 is ENHRY and CDR2 is SYGVKD in the germline V gene. The trim removed 8 bases at V and 1 base at J, leaving 8 bases unmatched. The CDR3 is 15 amino acids. The CDR3 nucleotides are TGTGCCATCGGACAGGGGCGACGAAAGAACACTGAAGCTTTCTTT. This sequence encodes CAIGQGRRKNTEAFF.